The 25 T cell receptor beta chains given below trace back to one sample, sequenced in a study of blood T cells in healthy people across ages. Alongside a J-beta primer mix, a sample-barcoded 5' primer served in a second PCR lasting about 6 to 12 cycles. TCRdb analysed the 5' RACE reads with MiXCR anew, one entry per CDR3 protein. The data contain over a million distinct CDR3 sequences, about 23% of them singletons. These data are also associated with another study on T cells of mothers and their children.

Sequencing was carried out using blood. Receptor source: a girl aged 2-10 years in good health.

The J gene is TRBJ2-7, the V gene TRBV7-9; D gene uncertain. Per germline, CDR1 SEHNR and CDR2 FQNEAQ (reference sequence). V was pared by 6 bases and J by 6 bases, with 12 bases between. This CDR3 contains 12 residues. DNA for the CDR3: TGTGCCAGCAGTCAACAGAAAGCCGAGCAGTACTTC. Encoded protein: CASSQQKAEQYF.

This chain connects TRBV11-2 to TRBJ1-1; the D is unclear. Germline V gene data show CDR1 as SGHAT and CDR2 as FQNNGV. CDR3 length equals 14 residues. The ends were cut back, 4 bases at V and 2 bases at J, with 11 bases in the middle. The chain's CDR3 is CASSSTGYNTEAFF. In nucleotides, the CDR3 is TGTGCCAGCAGCTCAACGGGGTACAACACTGAAGCTTTCTTT.

This rearrangement joins TRBV2 to TRBJ2-5; TRBD1 or TRBD2 may be the D gene (6 bases each). This CDR3 spans 14 amino acids. The V gene's germline CDR1 is SNHLY and CDR2 FYNNEI. The V gene lost 6 bases and the J gene lost 2 bases, with 13 bases spanning the gap. The CDR3 here is CASSWTGAQETQYF. CDR3 bases: TGTGCCAGCAGCTGGACGGGGGCACAAGAGACCCAGTACTTC. Together with reference TRBV2 and TRBJ2-5, the CDR3 gives the full variable domain: EPEVTQTPSHQVTQMGQEVILRCVPISNHLYFYWYRQILGQKVEFLVSFYNNEISEKSEIFDDQFSVERPDGSNFTLKIRSTKLEDSAMYFCASSWTGAQETQYFGPGTRLLVL.

J is TRBJ1-2 and V is TRBV5-1, with 7 bases lining up with TRBD1. The CDR3 sequence is 17 residues long. V lost 4 bases to trimming and J lost 3 bases; unmatched junction nucleotides: 15. Germline V gene data show CDR1 as SGHRS and CDR2 as YFSETQ. CDR3 bases: TGCGCCAGCAGCCCGGCGCCCGACAGGGCGAAATACTATGGCTACACCTTC. Amino acids: CASSPAPDRAKYYGYTF.

CDR3 protein: CSALRPGQAGKTQYF. The CDR3 DNA follows: TGCAGTGCTCTTCGACCCGGACAGGCGGGGAAGACCCAGTACTTC. The chain is built from TRBV20-1 and TRBJ2-5, with D perhaps matching TRBD1 (7 bases). CDR1 and CDR2 from the germline V gene are DFQATT and SNEGSKA (reference sequence). Deletions cut 5 bases from V and 6 bases from J, with 22 bases between. The CDR3 length is 15 residues.

The CDR3, as DNA: TGCGCCAGCCAGCCTAGCGGGGCCTCCTACGAGCAGTACTTC. Its translation is CASQPSGASYEQYF. This chain uses TRBV4-1 with TRBJ2-5; TRBD2 matches 9 bases. The closer fit of TRBJ2-7 to the DNA end suggests the J call may be wrong. The CDR3 runs 14 residues. Germline V gene lookup returns CDR1 MGHRA and CDR2 YSYEKL.

This clonotype was counted only a few times. The chain links TRBV29-1 to TRBJ2-3; 8 bases fit TRBD2. This CDR3 is built from 15 residues. V dropped 7 bases and J dropped 0; count of bases not matched to a gene: 9. CDR1 and CDR2 from the germline V gene are SQVTM and ANQGSEA. The DNA of the CDR3 is TGCAGCGCCGTACCCTTAGCGGGAAGCACAGATACGCAGTATTTT. This sequence encodes CSAVPLAGSTDTQYF.

The chain recombines TRBV3-1 with TRBJ1-2, with a tentative D call TRBD1 (5 bases). The CDR3 has 16 amino acids. Germline V gene lookup returns CDR1 LGHDT and CDR2 YNNKEL (reference sequence). V was shortened by 0 bases and J by 8 bases, with 19 bases between the two germline ends. The CDR3 nucleotides read TGTGCCAGCAGCCAAGATAATCAAGGTCGGGGGAACGGCTACACCTTC. Its translation is CASSQDNQGRGNGYTF.

This chain uses TRBV25-1 with TRBJ2-5; 8 bases fit TRBD2. The length of the CDR3 is 16 residues. Germline-derived CDR1 and CDR2 are MGHDK and SYGVNS. Trimming took 1 base from V and 3 from J; bases not matched to a gene: 7. CDR3 sequence: CASSEWREDLEETQYF. For the CDR3, the DNA is TGTGCCAGCAGTGAATGGCGGGAGGATTTGGAAGAGACCCAGTACTTC.

This clonotype showed up just a few times. V usage is TRBV25-1 and J usage is TRBJ2-5, with unresolved D. The J call may be wrong; the DNA end is better matched by TRBJ2-7. This CDR3 is 13 amino acids long. Germline CDR1 MGHDK, CDR2 SYGVNS. CDR3 loop: CASGTSSSYEQYF. In DNA form, the CDR3 reads TGTGCCAGCGGCACATCGAGCTCCTACGAGCAGTACTTC.

J is TRBJ2-3 and V is TRBV7-2, with a tentative D call TRBD2 (7 bases). V was pared by 1 base and J by 3 bases, with 14 bases between. Germline V gene data show CDR1 as SGHTA and CDR2 as FQGNSA. This CDR3 region has 16 residues. The CDR3 region has the DNA TGTGCCAGCAGCTTAGTGGGAGGGGGTGGTACAGATACGCAGTATTTT. This codes for CASSLVGGGGTDTQYF.

This clonotype was observed a handful of times. This rearrangement joins TRBV9 to TRBJ2-1, with D hard to call. The CDR3 has 14 residues. The germline V and J ends were trimmed by 1 base and 4 bases, with 9 bases remaining between them. Germline CDR1 reads SGDLS; CDR2 reads YYNGEE. CDR3 sequence (DNA): TGTGCCAGCAGCGTAACACGTACGTACAATGAGCAGTTCTTC. Protein: CASSVTRTYNEQFF.

The J gene is TRBJ2-1, the V gene TRBV20-1; 9 bases fit TRBD1. Losses at the gene ends were 2 bases for V and 7 bases for J; bases not matched to a gene: 12. The CDR3 has 16 residues. From germline, CDR1 is DFQATT and CDR2 SNEGSKA (reference sequence). CDR3 DNA: TGCAGTGCTAGATTCTTAGAGGACAGGGGATTGAATGAGCAGTTCTTC. This encodes CSARFLEDRGLNEQFF.

This clonotype was observed a handful of times. The rearrangement links TRBV29-1 to TRBJ2-3; 9 nucleotides line up with TRBD2. Germline V gene data show CDR1 as SQVTM and CDR2 as ANQGSEA. This CDR3 comprises 14 residues. V shed 5 bases, J shed 0 bases, and the junction held 3 bases outside the gene matches. CDR3 DNA: TGCAGCGTTTGGACTAGCGAAAGCACAGATACGCAGTATTTT. Its protein is CSVWTSESTDTQYF.

This clonotype was detected a few times. The rearrangement joins TRBV29-1 to TRBJ2-5, with a possible D match to TRBD2 (5 bases). Trimming removed 3 bases at V and 5 bases at J, with 13 bases between. This CDR3 contains 13 residues. Germline values: CDR1 SQVTM, CDR2 ANQGSEA. CDR3 sequence: CSVDSGSGETQYF. The CDR3 bases are TGCAGCGTTGACTCGGGATCGGGGGAGACCCAGTACTTC.

This chain connects TRBV6-5 to TRBJ1-1; 7 bases align to TRBD1. The CDR3 runs 15 residues. The ends lost 4 bases at V and 3 bases at J; junction bases unmatched: 8. Germline V gene sequence: CDR1 MNHEY, CDR2 SVGAGI. CDR3 region: CASSSGQDFHTEAFF. In nucleotides, the CDR3 is TGTGCCAGCAGTTCCGGACAGGACTTTCACACTGAAGCTTTCTTT.

The sample holds a few counts of this clonotype. The J gene is TRBJ1-6, the V gene TRBV10-3, with TRBD1 matching 7 bases. From germline, CDR1 is ENHRY and CDR2 SYGVKD. CDR3 length: 16 amino acids. J gave up 7 bases and V 6 bases, and 12 bases lay outside the gene matches. This chain's CDR3 is CAISVNRGLQNSPLHF. In DNA form, the CDR3 reads TGTGCCATCAGCGTCAACAGGGGATTGCAGAATTCACCCCTCCACTTT.

The rearrangement joins TRBV12-3 or TRBV12-4 to TRBJ2-5, with 11 bases aligning to TRBD2. The CDR3 contains 13 residues. V lost 8 bases, J lost 7 bases, and 6 bases stayed unmatched. DNA for the CDR3: TGTGCCAGCCGAACGGGGACTAGCGGGACCCAGTACTTC. This translates into CASRTGTSGTQYF.

The table lists this clonotype with a few counts. Given a much more abundant clone one base away, this may be a read error. The CDR3 region is CASSGYRSTDTQYF. The CDR3 DNA reads as TGTGCCAGCAGTGGATATAGGAGCACAGATACGCAGTATTTT. This rearrangement joins TRBV25-1 to TRBJ2-3, with unresolved D. V was shortened by 4 bases and J by 0 bases, with 8 bases between the two germline ends. The CDR3 loop spans 14 amino acids. The germline gives CDR1 MGHDK, CDR2 SYGVNS.

The rearrangement joins TRBV7-9 to TRBJ2-1, with TRBD1 matching over 9 bases. The V gene's germline CDR1 is SEHNR and CDR2 FQNEAQ (reference sequence). V shed 6 bases, J shed 0 bases, and the junction held 15 bases outside the gene matches. The CDR3 covers 19 residues. CDR3 protein: CASSSGTGSRWPSYNEQFF. Here the CDR3 DNA reads TGTGCCAGCAGTTCCGGGACAGGGTCCCGCTGGCCCTCCTACAATGAGCAGTTCTTC.

The chain carries TRBV29-1 and TRBJ2-7; no reliable D call. The V end lost 5 bases, the J end lost 3 bases, and 17 bases lay between the germline ends. This CDR3 has 14 residues. Germline CDR1 is SQVTM and CDR2 is ANQGSEA. The CDR3 is CSVPIDWSGYEQYF. In nucleotides, the CDR3 is TGCAGCGTTCCTATAGACTGGTCGGGCTACGAGCAGTACTTC.

The rearrangement uses TRBV7-9 and TRBJ1-2; 9 nucleotides align to TRBD1. The J segment lost 7 bases and the V segment lost 5 bases, leaving 8 bases of the junction unmatched. This CDR3 has 14 residues. CDR1 and CDR2 from the germline V gene are SEHNR and FQNEAQ (reference sequence). Here the CDR3 DNA reads TGTGCCAGCAGCCCCATTGGGACAGGGAGTGGCTACACCTTC. It encodes CASSPIGTGSGYTF.

This clonotype turned up a few times. This sequence joins TRBV20-1 and TRBJ2-1; D is uncertain. The better agreement between TRBJ2-5 and the DNA end casts doubt on the J call. The CDR3 has 15 amino acids. From germline, CDR1 is DFQATT and CDR2 SNEGSKA (reference sequence). CDR3 sequence: CSARDRSVGSETQYF. In DNA form, the CDR3 reads TGCAGTGCTAGAGATCGATCGGTGGGCTCAGAGACCCAGTACTTC.

As regards this clonotype: An end of the junction does not agree with germline; a read error may underlie this. The chain is built from TRBV7-3 and TRBJ2-7; 10 nucleotides line up with TRBD2. Germline assignment: CDR1 SGHTA and CDR2 FQGTGA. This CDR3 region has 13 residues. The CDR3 DNA reads as TGTGCCAGCAGCACCGGACTAGCGGATCCCAAGTTCTTC. This encodes CASSTGLADPKFF.

This clonotype was recorded a few times. The V gene is TRBV12-3 or TRBV12-4, the J gene TRBJ2-1; TRBD2 aligns across 10 bases. V gave up 8 bases and J gave up 3 bases; unmatched junction bases: 10. CDR3 length: 16 amino acids. The CDR3 bases are TGTGCCAGCTCCAGCTCAGCGGGAGGGAGCTACAATGAGCAGTTCTTC. Its translation is CASSSSAGGSYNEQFF.